A selection of T cell receptor beta chains follows, all from one sample in a study of cytomegalovirus exposure and HLA in healthy donors. Produced via immunoSEQ multiplex PCR; TCRdb's table is partial and in-frame only. Of more than 200,000 clones listed, roughly four fifths are singletons. The sequenced material came from PBMCs. The receptor set was obtained from a girl under 18 in good health and CMV-seronegative. The CDR3 runs from the conserved cysteine through the conserved F or W. A D gene is named only where the DNA matches it firmly. Clone size is shown for a subset of rows, as once, few, many or a class of expanded clone.

clone_size: .; j_call: TRBJ1-1; d_call: TRBD1; v_call: TRBV28; cdr3_aa: CASSTLLTGTLDTEAFF; cdr3_nt: TGTGCCAGCAGTACCCTGTTGACAGGGACTTTGGACACTGAAGCTTTCTTT
clone_size: .; j_call: TRBJ1-5; d_call: TRBD1; v_call: TRBV28; cdr3_aa: CASSRSPGQGIGNQPQHF; cdr3_nt: TGTGCCAGCAGTCGCTCACCGGGACAGGGAATAGGTAATCAGCCCCAGCATTTT
clone_size: .; j_call: TRBJ1-6; d_call: .; v_call: TRBV5-1; cdr3_aa: CASSPKVTGLNSPLHF; cdr3_nt: TGCGCCAGCAGCCCGAAAGTGACAGGTCTCAATTCACCCCTCCACTTT
clone_size: .; j_call: TRBJ2-1; d_call: .; v_call: TRBV5-1; cdr3_aa: CASSAADEQFF; cdr3_nt: TGCGCCAGCAGCGCTGCGGATGAGCAGTTCTTC
clone_size: .; j_call: TRBJ2-6; d_call: .; v_call: TRBV19; cdr3_aa: CASSPTKSSGANVLTF; cdr3_nt: TGTGCCAGTAGTCCGACAAAAAGCTCTGGGGCCAACGTCCTGACTTTC
clone_size: .; j_call: TRBJ1-5; d_call: TRBD1; v_call: TRBV19; cdr3_aa: CASSTLIGTGWNQPQHF; cdr3_nt: TGTGCCAGTAGTACCCTAATCGGGACAGGGTGGAATCAGCCCCAGCATTTT
clone_size: few; j_call: TRBJ2-2; d_call: TRBD2; v_call: TRBV5-1; cdr3_aa: CASSLTSGTYTGELFF; cdr3_nt: TGCGCCAGCAGCCTGACTAGCGGGACATACACCGGGGAGCTGTTTTTT
clone_size: .; j_call: TRBJ2-7; d_call: TRBD1; v_call: TRBV2; cdr3_aa: CASSRDRITYEQYF; cdr3_nt: TGTGCCAGCAGCAGGGACAGAATTACCTACGAGCAGTACTTC
clone_size: .; j_call: TRBJ2-1; d_call: TRBD2; v_call: TRBV7-9; cdr3_aa: CASSFLAGLEGNEQFF; cdr3_nt: TGTGCCAGCAGCTTCCTAGCGGGGTTAGAGGGGAATGAGCAGTTCTTC
clone_size: .; j_call: TRBJ1-5; d_call: .; v_call: TRBV28; cdr3_aa: CAGWGGRPGQPQHF; cdr3_nt: TGTGCCGGGTGGGGGGGTCGTCCGGGTCAGCCCCAGCATTTT
clone_size: once; j_call: TRBJ1-1; d_call: TRBD1; v_call: TRBV11-2; cdr3_aa: CASRQDRRRNTEAFF; cdr3_nt: TGTGCCAGCAGACAGGACAGGAGAAGGAACACTGAAGCTTTCTTT
clone_size: .; j_call: TRBJ1-2; d_call: .; v_call: TRBV5-1; cdr3_aa: CASRPLGGGHGYTF; cdr3_nt: TGCGCCAGCAGACCCCTGGGCGGGGGCCATGGCTACACCTTC
clone_size: .; j_call: TRBJ2-7; d_call: .; v_call: TRBV28; cdr3_aa: CASRPRGREQYF; cdr3_nt: TGTGCCAGCAGGCCCCGAGGTAGGGAGCAGTACTTC
clone_size: .; j_call: TRBJ2-7; d_call: TRBD2; v_call: TRBV7-3; cdr3_aa: CASSTGLAGHEQYF; cdr3_nt: TGTGCCAGCAGCACGGGACTAGCGGGACACGAGCAGTACTTC
clone_size: .; j_call: TRBJ2-7; d_call: .; v_call: TRBV7-9; cdr3_aa: CASSQTRTYEQYF; cdr3_nt: TGTGCCAGCAGTCAGACCAGGACCTACGAGCAGTACTTC
clone_size: .; j_call: TRBJ1-5; d_call: .; v_call: TRBV5-6; cdr3_aa: CASSYRQNNQPQHF; cdr3_nt: TGTGCCAGCAGCTATCGACAGAACAATCAGCCCCAGCATTTT
clone_size: .; j_call: TRBJ2-2; d_call: .; v_call: TRBV11-3; cdr3_aa: CASSLSLGGGPGNTGELFF; cdr3_nt: TGTGCCAGCAGCTTATCTTTAGGTGGAGGACCAGGCAACACCGGGGAGCTGTTTTTT
clone_size: .; j_call: TRBJ2-7; d_call: TRBD2; v_call: TRBV4-3; cdr3_aa: CASSLGLAGGGSEQYF; cdr3_nt: TGCGCCAGCAGCCTCGGACTAGCGGGGGGAGGTTCCGAGCAGTACTTC
clone_size: .; j_call: TRBJ1-1; d_call: .; v_call: TRBV23-1; cdr3_aa: CASIAVGNTEAFF; cdr3_nt: TGCGCCAGCATCGCGGTGGGGAACACTGAAGCTTTCTTT
clone_size: once; j_call: TRBJ1-1; d_call: .; v_call: TRBV18; cdr3_aa: CASSLDRNTEAFF; cdr3_nt: TGTGCCAGCTCGCTGGACAGGAACACTGAAGCTTTCTTT
clone_size: .; j_call: TRBJ2-7; d_call: .; v_call: TRBV27; cdr3_aa: CASSNLYVTREQYF; cdr3_nt: TGTGCCAGCAGTAACCTTTACGTGACGAGGGAGCAGTACTTC